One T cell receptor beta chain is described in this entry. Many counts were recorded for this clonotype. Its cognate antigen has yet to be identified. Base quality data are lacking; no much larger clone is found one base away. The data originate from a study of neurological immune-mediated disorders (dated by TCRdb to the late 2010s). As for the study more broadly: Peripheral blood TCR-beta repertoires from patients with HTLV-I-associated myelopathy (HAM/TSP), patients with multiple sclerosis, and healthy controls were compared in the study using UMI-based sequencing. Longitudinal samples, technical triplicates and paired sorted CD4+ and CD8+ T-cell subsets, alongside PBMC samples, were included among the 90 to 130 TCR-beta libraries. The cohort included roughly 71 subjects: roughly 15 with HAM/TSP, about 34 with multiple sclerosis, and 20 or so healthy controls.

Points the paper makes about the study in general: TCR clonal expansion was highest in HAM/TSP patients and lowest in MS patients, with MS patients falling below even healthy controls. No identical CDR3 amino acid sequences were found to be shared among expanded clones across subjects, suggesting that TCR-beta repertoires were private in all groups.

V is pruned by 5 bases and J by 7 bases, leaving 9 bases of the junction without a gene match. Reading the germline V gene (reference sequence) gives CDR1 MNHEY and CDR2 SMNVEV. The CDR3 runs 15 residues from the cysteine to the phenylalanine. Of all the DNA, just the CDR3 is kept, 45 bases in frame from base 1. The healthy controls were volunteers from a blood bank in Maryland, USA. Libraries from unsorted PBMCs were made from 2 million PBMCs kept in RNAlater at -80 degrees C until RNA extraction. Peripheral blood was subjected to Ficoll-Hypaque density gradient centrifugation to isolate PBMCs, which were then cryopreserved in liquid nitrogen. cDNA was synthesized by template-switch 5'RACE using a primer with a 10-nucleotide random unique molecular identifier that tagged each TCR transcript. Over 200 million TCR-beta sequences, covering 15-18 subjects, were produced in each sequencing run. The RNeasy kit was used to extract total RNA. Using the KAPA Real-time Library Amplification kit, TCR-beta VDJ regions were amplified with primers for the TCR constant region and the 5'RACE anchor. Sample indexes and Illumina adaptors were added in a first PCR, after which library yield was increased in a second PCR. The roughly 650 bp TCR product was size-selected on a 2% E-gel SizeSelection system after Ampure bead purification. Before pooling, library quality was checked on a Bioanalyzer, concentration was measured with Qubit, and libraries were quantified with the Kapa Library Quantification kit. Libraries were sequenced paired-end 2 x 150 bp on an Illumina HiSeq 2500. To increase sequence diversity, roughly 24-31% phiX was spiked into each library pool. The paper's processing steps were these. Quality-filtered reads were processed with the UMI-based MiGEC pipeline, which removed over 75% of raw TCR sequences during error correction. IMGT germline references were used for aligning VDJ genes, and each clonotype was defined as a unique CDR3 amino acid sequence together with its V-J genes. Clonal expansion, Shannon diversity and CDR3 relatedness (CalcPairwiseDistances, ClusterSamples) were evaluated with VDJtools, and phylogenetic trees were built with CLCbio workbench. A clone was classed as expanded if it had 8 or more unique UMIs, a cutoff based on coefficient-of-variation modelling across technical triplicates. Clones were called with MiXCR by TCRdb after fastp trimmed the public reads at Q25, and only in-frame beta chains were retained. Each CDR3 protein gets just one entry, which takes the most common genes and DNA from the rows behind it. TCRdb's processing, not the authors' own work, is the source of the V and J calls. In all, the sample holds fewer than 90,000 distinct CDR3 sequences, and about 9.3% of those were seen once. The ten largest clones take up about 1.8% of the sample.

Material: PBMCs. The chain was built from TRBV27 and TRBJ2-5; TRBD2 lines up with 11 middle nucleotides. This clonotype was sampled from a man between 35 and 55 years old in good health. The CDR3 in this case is CASSLTSGKEVTQYF. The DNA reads TGTGCCAGCAGTCTGACTAGCGGGAAGGAGGTGACCCAGTACTTC.